The 31 T cell receptor beta chains presented below share a single source sample, sequenced in a study of cytomegalovirus exposure and HLA in healthy donors. This table comes from immunoSEQ multiplex PCR, and its TCRdb copy is limited to in-frame clones, with some not included. The repertoire has around 150,000 clones, 96% of them found once; the top ten carry about 0.89%. Sequencing used PBMCs. Source of these receptors: a woman younger than 30 in good health and CMV-seronegative.

The chain employs TRBV5-6 and TRBJ2-3; D is undetermined. Germline CDR1 and CDR2: SGHDT and YYEEEE. There are 15 residues in the CDR3. Trimming took off 1 base at V and 0 bases at J, with 9 bases between the two ends. The CDR3 DNA is TGTGCCAGCAGCTTGACACCATCTAGCACAGATACGCAGTATTTT. Translated: CASSLTPSSTDTQYF.

The rearrangement joins TRBV2 to TRBJ2-4, with a weak D call TRBD1 (6 bases). The germline CDR1 and CDR2 sequences are SNHLY and FYNNEI. Trimming left V 7 bases short and J 1 base short, with 14 bases between. There are 15 residues in the CDR3. As DNA, the CDR3 is TGTGCCAGCACCGCGCAGGGGATGGCCAAAAACATTCAGTACTTC. It is translated as CASTAQGMAKNIQYF. Full variable domain (missing parts from reference TRBV2 and TRBJ2-4): EPEVTQTPSHQVTQMGQEVILRCVPISNHLYFYWYRQILGQKVEFLVSFYNNEISEKSEIFDDQFSVERPDGSNFTLKIRSTKLEDSAMYFCASTAQGMAKNIQYFGAGTRLSVL.

This clone was seen just once. The chain has TRBV7-2 and TRBJ1-2, with 7 bases that match TRBD1. The CDR3 sequence is 17 residues long. J lost 6 bases, V lost 5 bases, and 18 bases had no gene match. CDR1 is SGHTA and CDR2 is FQGNSA in the germline V gene. In nucleotides, the CDR3 is TGTGCCAGCAGCCACCGGGACAGTTCCACAGTCAAAAATGGCTACACCTTC. Its protein product is CASSHRDSSTVKNGYTF. Full variable domain (missing parts from reference TRBV7-2 and TRBJ1-2): GAGVSQSPSNKVTEKGKDVELRCDPISGHTALYWYRQSLGQGLEFLIYFQGNSAPDKSGLPSDRFSAERTGGSVSTLTIQRTQQEDSAVYLCASSHRDSSTVKNGYTFGSGTRLTVV.

CDR3 region: CASSVSGGARNEQFF. In nucleotides, the CDR3 is TGTGCCAGCAGCGTTAGCGGGGGGGCGAGGAATGAGCAGTTCTTC. V is TRBV9 and J is TRBJ2-1, with TRBD2 matching over 11 bases. This CDR3 spans 15 amino acids. From germline, CDR1 is SGDLS and CDR2 YYNGEE. V lost 2 bases and J lost 7; bases outside the gene matches: 5.

The chain couples TRBV11-3 to TRBJ2-2, with D hard to call. Trimming cost V 2 bases and J 1 base, with 11 bases left between them. The germline V gene encodes CDR1 SGHNT and CDR2 YENEEA. This CDR3 contains 16 residues. CDR3 sequence: CASSLTDEWNTGELFF. DNA for the CDR3: TGTGCCAGCAGCTTAACAGATGAGTGGAACACCGGGGAGCTGTTTTTT.

The genes are TRBV13 and TRBJ2-2; 8 bases align to TRBD1. The germline V gene has CDR1 PRHDT and CDR2 FYEKMQ (reference sequence). This CDR3 has 16 amino acids. The V segment lost 4 bases and the J segment 4 bases; nucleotides outside the gene matches: 8. CDR3 loop: CASSSPRGRSTGELFF. The CDR3 DNA is TGTGCCAGCAGCTCACCCAGGGGGCGTAGCACCGGGGAGCTGTTTTTT. The full variable domain, in which reference TRBV13 and TRBJ2-2 provide the parts outside the CDR3, is AAGVIQSPRHLIKEKRETATLKCYPIPRHDTVYWYQQGPGQDPQFLISFYEKMQSDKGSIPDRFSAQQFSDYHSELNMSSLELGDSALYFCASSSPRGRSTGELFFGEGSRLTVL.

The chain has TRBV5-1 and TRBJ2-3; D possibly corresponds to TRBD1 (5 bases). The length of the CDR3 is 16 residues. CDR1 is SGHRS, CDR2 YFSETQ, per germline. The ends were cut back, 1 base at V and 1 base at J, with 13 bases in the middle. CDR3 nucleotides: TGCGCCAGCAGCTTGTCCGCCAGGGTAGGCACAGATACGCAGTATTTT. Its protein product is CASSLSARVGTDTQYF. The full variable domain, in which reference TRBV5-1 and TRBJ2-3 provide the parts outside the CDR3, is KAGVTQTPRYLIKTRGQQVTLSCSPISGHRSVSWYQQTPGQGLQFLFEYFSETQRNKGNFPGRFSGRQFSNSRSEMNVSTLELGDSALYLCASSLSARVGTDTQYFGPGTRLTVL.

The chain links TRBV15 to TRBJ2-2; the match to TRBD1 covers 7 bases. J lost 1 base, V lost 1 base, and 0 bases had no gene match. CDR1 and CDR2 from the germline V gene are LNHNV and YYDKDF (reference sequence). CDR3 length: 15 residues. The CDR3: CATSRGQGNTGELFF. The CDR3 bases are TGTGCCACCAGCAGAGGACAGGGGAACACCGGGGAGCTGTTTTTT.

This chain connects TRBV5-1 to TRBJ2-1; TRBD2 matches at 8 bases. V lost 6 bases to trimming and J lost 3 bases; unmatched junction nucleotides: 14. Germline values: CDR1 SGHRS, CDR2 YFSETQ. The length of the CDR3 is 17 residues. The CDR3 reads CASMELRRGAYYNEQFF. The CDR3 DNA reads TGCGCCAGCATGGAGCTCAGGCGGGGGGCGTACTACAATGAGCAGTTCTTC.

This clone came up once. The V call is TRBV11-1, the J call TRBJ2-6, with TRBD1 as a possible D gene (5 bases). The CDR3 sequence is 18 residues long. With 5 bases removed from V and 0 bases from J, the gap between germline ends came to 17 bases. Germline CDR1 is SGHAT and CDR2 is FQDESV (reference sequence). CDR3 in DNA: TGTGCCAGCAGCGAGACAGTGCTGGCTCACTCTGGGGCCAACGTCCTGACTTTC. It yields the protein CASSETVLAHSGANVLTF.

The chain recombines TRBV18 with TRBJ2-7, with 9 nucleotides matching TRBD2. J lost 4 bases, V lost 3 bases, and 7 bases had no gene match. This CDR3 contains 15 residues. Germline CDR1 and CDR2: KGHSH and LQKENI. The CDR3 bases are TGTGCCAGCTCACCCCAGAGCGGGGGGCGGTACGAGCAGTACTTC. Encoded protein: CASSPQSGGRYEQYF. The complete variable domain, with remaining parts taken from reference TRBV18 and TRBJ2-7, reads NAGVMQNPRHLVRRRGQEARLRCSPMKGHSHVYWYRQLPEEGLKFMVYLQKENIIDESGMPKERFSAEFPKEGPSILRIQQVVRGDSAAYFCASSPQSGGRYEQYFGPGTRLTVT.

The V call is TRBV19, the J call TRBJ2-7, with unresolved D. CDR1 and CDR2 (germline): LNHDA, SQIVND (reference sequence). V lost 5 bases to trimming and J lost 6 bases, with 8 bases between them. The CDR3 has 11 amino acids. Written as DNA, the CDR3 is TGTGCCAGTAGTCCCGGTAGCGAGCAGTACTTC. Its translation is CASSPGSEQYF.

The CDR3 is CASSPRQGHDNSPLHF. The CDR3 DNA follows: TGTGCCAGCAGCCCTCGACAGGGGCATGATAATTCACCCCTCCACTTT. The rearrangement links TRBV5-4 to TRBJ1-6; 8 positions agree with TRBD1. In germline, CDR1 is SGHNT, CDR2 YYREEE (reference sequence). The CDR3 contains 16 residues. V trimming: 4 bases; J trimming: 5 bases; junction bases outside the gene matches: 8.

The rearrangement uses TRBV7-9 and TRBJ2-2; 8 bases map to TRBD1. The CDR3 spans 15 residues. The V and J ends lost 5 bases and 4 bases, in that order; junction bases with no gene match: 6. Germline CDR1 and CDR2: SEHNR and FQNEAQ (reference sequence). The chain's CDR3 is CASSRLGQVTGELFF. The CDR3 DNA follows: TGTGCCAGCAGCCGCCTGGGACAGGTCACCGGGGAGCTGTTTTTT. Based on the CDR3 plus reference TRBV7-9 and TRBJ2-2, the full variable domain is DTGVSQNPRHKITKRGQNVTFRCDPISEHNRLYWYRQTLGQGPEFLTYFQNEAQLEKSRLLSDRFSAERPKGSFSTLEIQRTEQGDSAMYLCASSRLGQVTGELFFGEGSRLTVL.

The V call is TRBV18, the J call TRBJ1-6, with no clear D. Trimming took 5 bases from V and 4 from J, leaving 15 bases between them. Germline V gives CDR1 KGHSH, CDR2 LQKENI. This CDR3 is built from 16 residues. The CDR3, as DNA: TGTGCCAGCTCAACTGGACTTCCATCGTATAATTCACCCCTCCACTTT. Residues: CASSTGLPSYNSPLHF.

V gene TRBV11-1 combines with J gene TRBJ2-1; D is possibly TRBD1 (5 bases). The CDR3 extends over 16 amino acids. Germline CDR1 and CDR2: SGHAT and FQDESV (reference sequence). V was cut by 0 bases and J by 8 bases, with 17 bases left in between. The CDR3 loop reads CASSLAQGRSADEQFF. The CDR3 region has the DNA TGTGCCAGCAGCTTAGCGCAGGGTAGGTCGGCGGATGAGCAGTTCTTC.

This clone has only one observation. The rearrangement links TRBV5-4 to TRBJ2-1; 7 nucleotides agree with TRBD2. With 4 bases clipped from V and 4 bases from J, the junction kept 2 bases outside the gene matches. Germline V gene sequence: CDR1 SGHNT, CDR2 YYREEE (reference sequence). CDR3 length equals 13 residues. The CDR3 region is CASSAGAYNEQFF. DNA for the CDR3: TGTGCCAGCAGCGCGGGAGCGTACAATGAGCAGTTCTTC.

The chain links TRBV29-1 to TRBJ1-2; D might be TRBD1 (5 bases). V lost 4 bases to trimming and J lost 1 base, with 19 bases between them. Germline loops: CDR1 SQVTM, CDR2 ANQGSEA. The CDR3 sequence is 16 residues long. CDR3: CSVVSDTPEDNYGYTF. CDR3 nucleotides: TGCAGCGTTGTCTCGGACACCCCTGAGGATAACTATGGCTACACCTTC.

The J gene is TRBJ2-7, the V gene TRBV18; no clear D gene. The CDR3 has 13 residues. Germline values: CDR1 KGHSH, CDR2 LQKENI. Trimming stripped 3 bases from V and 0 bases from J, with 6 bases between. The CDR3 region has the DNA TGTGCCAGCTCACCCCAGGACTCCTACGAGCAGTACTTC. Translation: CASSPQDSYEQYF.

This sequence joins TRBV7-2 and TRBJ2-3, with D possibly TRBD1 on 8 matching bases. The CDR3 runs 13 residues. The germline gives CDR1 SGHTA, CDR2 FQGNSA. Trimming took off 5 bases at V and 9 bases at J, with 15 bases between the two ends. In DNA, the CDR3 is TGTGCCAGCAGCACACAGGGGGGGACAACGCAGTATTTT. Protein product: CASSTQGGTTQYF.

This clone was seen once. The chain employs TRBV6-5 and TRBJ1-1, with D tentatively TRBD1 (5 bases). CDR1 MNHEY and CDR2 SVGAGI come from the germline V gene. Trimming took off 0 bases at V and 1 base at J, with 9 bases between the two ends. The length of the CDR3 is 15 residues. The CDR3 region has the DNA TGTGCCAGCAGTTACTCGACAGTTGGGAACACTGAAGCTTTCTTT. It codes for CASSYSTVGNTEAFF.

The chain uses TRBV5-1 and TRBJ2-1; 7 nucleotides match TRBD2. From germline, CDR1 is SGHRS and CDR2 YFSETQ. The CDR3 contains 12 residues. J lost 9 bases, V lost 2 bases, and 2 bases had no gene match. The CDR3 DNA sequence: TGCGCCAGCAGCTTACTAGCGTTTGAGCAGTTCTTC. Residues: CASSLLAFEQFF. Full variable domain (missing parts from reference TRBV5-1 and TRBJ2-1): KAGVTQTPRYLIKTRGQQVTLSCSPISGHRSVSWYQQTPGQGLQFLFEYFSETQRNKGNFPGRFSGRQFSNSRSEMNVSTLELGDSALYLCASSLLAFEQFFGPGTRLTVL.

V is TRBV28 and J is TRBJ2-3, with 11 bases matching TRBD2. The CDR3 loop spans 15 amino acids. CDR1 is MDHEN and CDR2 is SYDVKM in the germline V gene. V shed 6 bases and J 3 bases; nucleotides not matched to a gene: 5. The CDR3 protein is CASSPSGGTTDTQYF. The CDR3 nucleotides read TGTGCCAGCAGCCCTAGCGGGGGGACAACAGATACGCAGTATTTT.

The table lists this clone with a count of one. The genes are TRBV6-5 and TRBJ1-1; 7 bases map to TRBD1. The CDR3 runs 15 residues. CDR1 MNHEY and CDR2 SVGAGI come from the germline V gene. The trim removed 2 bases at V and 4 bases at J, leaving 7 bases unmatched. CDR3 amino acids: CASSYGGGGGTEAFF. In DNA form, the CDR3 reads TGTGCCAGCAGTTACGGAGGGGGCGGCGGCACTGAAGCTTTCTTT.

CDR3 sequence: CASSLDRSVSWGYTF. The CDR3, as DNA: TGTGCCAGCAGCTTGGACCGGTCTGTATCATGGGGCTACACCTTC. The gene calls are TRBV5-4 and TRBJ1-2; D ambiguous. The CDR3 has 15 residues. The germline CDR1 and CDR2 sequences are SGHNT and YYREEE (reference sequence). The V gene lost 0 bases and the J gene lost 8 bases, with 17 bases spanning the gap.

V and J are TRBV18 and TRBJ2-5; 7 bases are a match to TRBD2. The V segment lost 2 bases and the J segment 5 bases; nucleotides outside the gene matches: 5. The CDR3 length is 14 residues. Germline V gene lookup returns CDR1 KGHSH and CDR2 LQKENI. CDR3 loop: CASSPTGLLETQYF. The CDR3 bases are TGTGCCAGCTCACCAACGGGACTATTGGAGACCCAGTACTTC. Together with reference TRBV18 and TRBJ2-5, the CDR3 gives the full variable domain: NAGVMQNPRHLVRRRGQEARLRCSPMKGHSHVYWYRQLPEEGLKFMVYLQKENIIDESGMPKERFSAEFPKEGPSILRIQQVVRGDSAAYFCASSPTGLLETQYFGPGTRLLVL.

This rearrangement joins TRBV2 to TRBJ2-7, with a weak D call TRBD2 (6 bases). Germline V gives CDR1 SNHLY, CDR2 FYNNEI. The CDR3 is 12 amino acids. Trimming shortened V by 8 bases and J by 3 bases, and 11 bases separated the two germline ends. The CDR3 DNA sequence: TGTGCCAGCCTTGAGGGAGGCTACGAGCAGTACTTC. It yields the protein CASLEGGYEQYF.

This rearrangement joins TRBV20-1 to TRBJ1-3; D uncertain. The CDR3 loop spans 11 amino acids. V shed 6 bases and J shed 4 bases, with 7 bases lying between them. The V gene's germline CDR1 is DFQATT and CDR2 SNEGSKA (reference sequence). The CDR3 reads CSAGRGNTIYF. The CDR3 DNA is TGCAGTGCGGGCAGGGGAAACACCATATATTTT.

A remark on this clone: Other DNA sequences in this specimen translate into the identical CDR3. The chain joins TRBV20-1 to TRBJ2-5; D gene unclear. V was pared by 0 bases and J by 4 bases, with 3 bases between. The CDR3 covers 11 residues. Germline V gives CDR1 DFQATT, CDR2 SNEGSKA (reference sequence). CDR3 loop: CSARDRETQYF. CDR3 bases: TGCAGTGCTAGAGATCGAGAGACCCAGTACTTC.

The V and J genes are TRBV6-1 and TRBJ1-6; D is unclear. Germline lookup yields CDR1 MNHNS and CDR2 SASEGT. Trimming removed 7 bases at V and 8 bases at J, with 12 bases between. The CDR3 sequence is 13 residues long. CDR3 region: CASIRGVDSPLHF. The CDR3 DNA reads TGTGCCAGCATAAGAGGTGTGGATTCACCCCTCCACTTT.

The chain has TRBV9 and TRBJ2-3; the match to TRBD2 covers 11 bases. Trimming cost V 1 base and J 7 bases; bases outside gene matches: 14. The CDR3 runs 18 residues. From germline, CDR1 is SGDLS and CDR2 YYNGEE. CDR3 DNA sequence: TGTGCCAGCAGCGTATCGCCTCTTGAACTAGCGGGGGTGAATACGCAGTATTTT. Translating it yields CASSVSPLELAGVNTQYF.